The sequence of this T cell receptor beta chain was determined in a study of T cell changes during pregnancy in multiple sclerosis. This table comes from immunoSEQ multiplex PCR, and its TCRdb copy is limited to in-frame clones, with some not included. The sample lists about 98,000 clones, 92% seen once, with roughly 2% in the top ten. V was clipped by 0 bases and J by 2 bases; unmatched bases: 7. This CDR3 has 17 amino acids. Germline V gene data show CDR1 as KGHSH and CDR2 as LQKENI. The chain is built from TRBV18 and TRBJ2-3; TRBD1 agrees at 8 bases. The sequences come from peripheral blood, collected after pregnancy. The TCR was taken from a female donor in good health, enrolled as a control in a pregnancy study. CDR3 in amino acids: CASSPPRQGADTDTQYF. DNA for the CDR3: TGTGCCAGCTCACCACCCCGGCAGGGGGCCGACACAGATACGCAGTATTTT. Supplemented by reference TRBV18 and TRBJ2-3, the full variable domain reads NAGVMQNPRHLVRRRGQEARLRCSPMKGHSHVYWYRQLPEEGLKFMVYLQKENIIDESGMPKERFSAEFPKEGPSILRIQQVVRGDSAAYFCASSPPRQGADTDTQYFGPGTRLTVL.